What follows are 10 T cell receptor beta chains derived from one specimen sequenced in a study of T cell clonality in common variable immunodeficiency. The protocol was immunoSEQ multiplex PCR, while the TCRdb copy is restricted to in-frame clones and leaves out a portion. The sample shows more than 55,000 clones, none of them appearing just once. The sequencing sample was made of peripheral blood mononuclear cells. These TCRs come from a person between 18 and 75 years old in good health.

This clone was counted many times. The CDR3 end falls 3 residues outside the read, so it is completed with the germline J gene. The J gene is TRBJ2-2, the V gene TRBV20-1, with 13 bases identical to TRBD2. Germline V gene lookup returns CDR1 DFQATT and CDR2 SNEGSKA (reference sequence). The CDR3 length is 19 residues. Trimming took 0 bases from V and 6 from J; bases not matched to a gene: 13. CDR3 DNA (partial): TGCAGTGCTAGAGACTCTGGACTAGCGGGAGCCGGGGGGTCCGGGGAG. Translating gives CSARDSGLAGAGGSGE. The full CDR3 protein reads CSARDSGLAGAGGSGELFF.

This clone appeared many times. The CDR3 end is not reached by the read, which stops 3 residues before it; the germline J gene fills it in. The chain is built from TRBV5-1 and TRBJ2-7; 9 bases line up with TRBD1. J lost 6 bases, V lost 6 bases, and 7 bases had no gene match. Per the germline V gene, CDR1 is SGHRS and CDR2 is YFSETQ. The CDR3 covers 13 residues. The sequenced CDR3 bases are TGCGCCAGCAAAGGGACAGGGCGCCCCGAG. This translates into CASKGTGRPE. The complete CDR3 reads CASKGTGRPEQYF. The complete variable domain, with remaining parts taken from reference TRBV5-1 and TRBJ2-7, reads KAGVTQTPRYLIKTRGQQVTLSCSPISGHRSVSWYQQTPGQGLQFLFEYFSETQRNKGNFPGRFSGRQFSNSRSEMNVSTLELGDSALYLCASKGTGRPEQYFGPGTRLTVT.

Comment on this clone: The sequenced fragment ends 3 residues before the CDR3 boundary, so the rest is inferred from the germline J gene. This chain connects TRBV20-1 to TRBJ1-2; perhaps TRBD1 as D (5 bases). The V end was cut by 1 base, the J end by 6 bases, with 15 bases between. CDR1 DFQATT and CDR2 SNEGSKA come from the germline V gene (reference sequence). The length of the CDR3 is 14 residues. The CDR3 bases that were read are TGCAGTGCTAGAGGAGGTTTGGGGCCAAATGGC. Translating gives CSARGGLGPNG. The CDR3 reads in full as CSARGGLGPNGYTF.

This clone was found many times. The CDR3 end falls 3 residues outside the read, so it is completed with the germline J gene. The chain links TRBV6-2 or TRBV6-3 to TRBJ2-5; 10 nucleotides align to TRBD2. The germline CDR1 and CDR2 sequences are MNHEY and SVGEGT. This CDR3 spans 17 amino acids. Trimming cost V 2 bases and J 7 bases; bases outside gene matches: 13. The sequenced CDR3 bases are TGTGCCAGCAGTTACGAAGGACTAGCGGAACTGTATGGGACC. Its protein product is CASSYEGLAELYGT. The full CDR3 reads CASSYEGLAELYGTQYF.

This clone was seen many times. With the read ending 3 residues before the CDR3 end, the germline J gene is used to fill in that end. This rearrangement joins TRBV7-9 to TRBJ1-2; no definite D call. Germline-derived CDR1 and CDR2 are SEHNR and FQNEAQ (reference sequence). Trimming took off 5 bases at V and 4 bases at J, with 5 bases between the two ends. CDR3 length: 11 residues. The chain's CDR3 is CASSNFYGYTF. The sequenced part of the CDR3 DNA is TGTGCCAGCAGCAACTTCTATGGC.

This clone was counted many times. The read gets to within 3 residues of the CDR3 end, and the germline J gene fills in the rest. This chain connects TRBV6-2 or TRBV6-3 to TRBJ2-3; TRBD2 matches 11 bases. The V and J ends lost 6 bases and 2 bases, in that order; junction bases with no gene match: 7. From germline, CDR1 is MNHEY and CDR2 SVGEGT. The CDR3 spans 16 residues. The CDR3: CASRISGREYTDTQYF. The CDR3 bases that were read are TGTGCCAGCAGGATTAGCGGGAGGGAGTACACAGATACG.

This clone was counted ten times or more. The read gets to within 3 residues of the CDR3 end, and the germline J gene fills in the rest. This chain connects TRBV6-1 to TRBJ2-3, with TRBD2 identical over 12 bases. This CDR3 contains 15 residues. Trimming removed 4 bases from V and 2 bases from J; junction bases left unmatched: 1. Germline V lookup: CDR1 MNHNS, CDR2 SASEGT. The DNA read from the CDR3 is TGTGCCAGCAGTGGACTAGCGGGGGACACAGATACG. Translation: CASSGLAGDTDT. The CDR3 in full is CASSGLAGDTDTQYF.

There are a few counts of this clone. The CDR3 end falls 3 residues outside the read, so it is completed with the germline J gene. The chain employs TRBV7-7 and TRBJ2-5; no clear D gene. The length of the CDR3 is 14 residues. Trimming pared 5 bases from V and 5 bases from J, leaving 15 bases between. CDR1 SSHAT and CDR2 FNYEAQ come from the germline V gene (reference sequence). CDR3 residues: CASSRVPEEETQYF. The part of the CDR3 DNA that was read is TGTGCCAGCAGCCGGGTGCCCGAAGAGGAGACC.

The table lists this clone with many counts. The covered CDR3 bases are TGTGCCATCAGCCACAGGGTCGGGGAGACC. This gives the protein CAISHRVGET. The full CDR3 is CAISHRVGETQYF. The gene calls are TRBV10-3 and TRBJ2-5; D perhaps matches TRBD1 (6 bases). The read gets to within 3 residues of the CDR3 end, and the germline J gene fills in the rest. Germline-derived CDR1 and CDR2 are ENHRY and SYGVKD. V lost 6 bases, J lost 5 bases, and 13 bases lay in between. The CDR3 is 13 residues long.

At least ten counts were recorded for this clone. The read ends 3 residues early relative to the CDR3; the germline J gene fills the gap. The rearrangement uses TRBV7-9 and TRBJ1-1, with D perhaps matching TRBD1 (6 bases). This CDR3 is built from 13 residues. CDR1 and CDR2 (germline): SEHNR, FQNEAQ (reference sequence). The CDR3: CASSLAEGTEAFF. The covered CDR3 bases are TGTGCCAGCAGCTTAGCGGAGGGGACAGAA.